The clone carrying this T cell receptor (beta chain) was detected ten times or more. Its antigen is still unknown. The data were obtained in a study of T cells after yellow fever vaccination. Study context: Low-cell-number fractions underwent preparation using SMART-Seq v4 Ultra Low Input. Study-level findings and limits: A minor fraction of clonotypes spanned both CD4 and CD8 compartments. Booster samples showed a return of most primary-vaccination clones (around 96% CD4, about 85% CD8).

CDR3 length: 13 residues. Trimming removed 9 bases from V and 6 bases from J, with 14 bases in between. Looked up from germline, CDR1 is LGHNA and CDR2 is YSLEER. Making TCR cDNA involved 5'RACE template switching, which added UMIs and a universal primer site. MiXCR was run by TCRdb on the 5' RACE reads, yielding one entry per CDR3 protein. In the table there are a few hundred thousand distinct CDR3 sequences, roughly 8.3% of which are singletons. This material consisted of PBMCs, taken around 45 days after the first yellow fever vaccination. The receptor was isolated from a man between 18 and 35 years old who received the YFV17D yellow fever vaccine. This chain uses TRBV4-3 with TRBJ2-2; weak D call: TRBD2 (5 bases). Here the CDR3 reads CARARGGSGELFF. In DNA form, the CDR3 reads TGCGCCAGGGCTCGGGGTGGGTCCGGGGAGCTGTTTTTT.